The subject of this entry is one T cell receptor beta chain. What it binds is unknown. At one end, the junction sequence differs from germline, possibly due to a read error. The data are from a study of quantifying T cell responses using KT2 cells. Study-wide background: cDNA was made from DNase-treated RNA using alpha and beta constant primers. The second PCR ran as a qPCR until a predetermined fluorescence threshold was reached.

Broader study findings: Very high KT2 spike-in numbers caused saturation in KT2 sequence detection.

Each cDNA got a UMI-containing oligo ligated at its 3' end. The first PCR ran roughly 4 cycles with an equimolar RC1.1 and RC1.2 beta primer mix. MiXCR, applied by TCRdb to the UMI-ligation and nested PCR reads, yields one record per CDR3 protein. Of tens of thousands of distinct CDR3 sequences listed, roughly an eighth are singletons. Germline CDR1 and CDR2: SQVTM and ANQGSEA. This CDR3 has 13 amino acids. The source material was PBMCs spiked with cells of the T cell clone KT2. The TCR originated in a human donor. The rearrangement links TRBV29-1 to TRBJ1-2; TRBD1 agrees at 10 bases. The CDR3 bases are TGCAGCGCCCCGACAGGGGGCGCGAATGGCTACAACTTC. Protein: CSAPTGGANGYNF.